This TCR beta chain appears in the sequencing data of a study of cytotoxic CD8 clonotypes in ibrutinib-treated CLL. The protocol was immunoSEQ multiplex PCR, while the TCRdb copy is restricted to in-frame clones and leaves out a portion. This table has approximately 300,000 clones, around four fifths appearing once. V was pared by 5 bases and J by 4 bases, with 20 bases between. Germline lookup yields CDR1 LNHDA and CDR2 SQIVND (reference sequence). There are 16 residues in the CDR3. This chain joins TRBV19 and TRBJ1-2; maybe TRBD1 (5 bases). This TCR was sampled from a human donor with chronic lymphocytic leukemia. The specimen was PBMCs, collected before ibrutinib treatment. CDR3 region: CASSHGRAGPTYGYTF. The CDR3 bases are TGTGCCAGTAGTCATGGAAGGGCAGGGCCTACCTATGGCTACACCTTC.